The rows below give T cell receptor beta chains drawn from one sample of a study of CD8 T cells in Susac syndrome. TCRdb recomputed calls from the immunoSEQ multiplex PCR reads with MiXCR, one row per CDR3 protein. This table holds 250,000 to 300,000 distinct CDR3 sequences, 85% found once. The sequencing input was CD8+ T cells from PBMCs. All receptors derive from a human donor with multiple sclerosis. CDR3s include the opening cysteine and the closing phenylalanine or tryptophan. The D gene is left open where the match is weak. Size is omitted from some rows. Given values are once, few, many or a class for expanded clones.

v_gene: TRBV10-3
j_gene: TRBJ2-1
abundance: .
d_gene: TRBD2
CDR3nt: TGTGCCACCCTCTTGGCGGGAGGAGCTCATGAGCAGTTCTTC
CDR3aa: CATLLAGGAHEQFF

v_gene: TRBV9
j_gene: TRBJ1-1
abundance: .
d_gene: .
CDR3nt: TGTGCCAGCAGCGTCGTTCGGGACGGTTGGCTGAACACTGAAGCTTTCTTT
CDR3aa: CASSVVRDGWLNTEAFF

v_gene: TRBV7-9
j_gene: TRBJ2-1
abundance: .
d_gene: .
CDR3nt: TGTGCCAGCAGCTTAGGCAGTTCGCAGCTGTTCTTC
CDR3aa: CASSLGSSQLFF

v_gene: TRBV9
j_gene: TRBJ2-7
abundance: .
d_gene: .
CDR3nt: TGTGCCAGCAGCGCCCCCGGGACGGACTACGAGCAGTACTTC
CDR3aa: CASSAPGTDYEQYF

v_gene: TRBV12-3/TRBV12-4
j_gene: TRBJ2-7
abundance: .
d_gene: .
CDR3nt: TGTGCCAGCAACTCGGTCGGCACAGGAGGGGACGAGCAGTACTTC
CDR3aa: CASNSVGTGGDEQYF

v_gene: TRBV29-1
j_gene: TRBJ2-7
abundance: .
d_gene: .
CDR3nt: TGCAGCGGCGCCCTTGGAGCCGAGCAGTACTTC
CDR3aa: CSGALGAEQYF

v_gene: TRBV27
j_gene: TRBJ2-1
abundance: once
d_gene: .
CDR3nt: .
CDR3aa: CASSTSTEPYNEQFF

v_gene: TRBV27
j_gene: TRBJ2-7
abundance: .
d_gene: TRBD2
CDR3nt: TGTGCCAGCGGCCCAGCGGGAGCCCCCCCCGAGCAGTACTTC
CDR3aa: CASGPAGAPPEQYF

v_gene: TRBV10-3
j_gene: TRBJ2-1
abundance: .
d_gene: .
CDR3nt: TGTGCCATCAGTGAGTCGTTCAGGGACAATGAGCAGTTCTTC
CDR3aa: CAISESFRDNEQFF

v_gene: TRBV28
j_gene: TRBJ2-7
abundance: .
d_gene: TRBD2
CDR3nt: TGTGCCAGCAGTTTATTAAATTGTGGGACTAGCGCTTACGAGCAGTACTTC
CDR3aa: CASSLLNCGTSAYEQYF

v_gene: TRBV6-2/TRBV6-3
j_gene: TRBJ1-1
abundance: .
d_gene: .
CDR3nt: TGTGCCAGCAGTGAGTGGGGGTTTCAGGGCACTGAAGCTTTCTTT
CDR3aa: CASSEWGFQGTEAFF

v_gene: TRBV28
j_gene: TRBJ2-2
abundance: .
d_gene: .
CDR3nt: TGTGCCAGCAGTTTTGCCCGGGGGACTCTCAACACCGGGGAGCTGTTTTTT
CDR3aa: CASSFARGTLNTGELFF

v_gene: TRBV6-1
j_gene: TRBJ2-7
abundance: .
d_gene: .
CDR3nt: TGTGCCAGCAGTGAATTAGGGGCGACACTTTACGAGCAGTACTTC
CDR3aa: CASSELGATLYEQYF

v_gene: TRBV19
j_gene: TRBJ1-1
abundance: .
d_gene: .
CDR3nt: TGTGCCAGTAGTGCCAGGGTTGAAGCTTTCTTT
CDR3aa: CASSARVEAFF

v_gene: TRBV20-1
j_gene: TRBJ2-1
abundance: .
d_gene: TRBD2
CDR3nt: TGCAGTGCTAGAAGTAGCGGGAGGAGAATGTATGAGCAGTTCTTC
CDR3aa: CSARSSGRRMYEQFF

v_gene: TRBV9
j_gene: TRBJ2-2
abundance: .
d_gene: TRBD2
CDR3nt: TGTGCCAGCAGCCTCCACGCAGGGAGGGTGGAGTTGTACACCGGGGAGCTGTTTTTT
CDR3aa: CASSLHAGRVELYTGELFF

v_gene: TRBV4-3
j_gene: TRBJ2-7
abundance: few
d_gene: TRBD2
CDR3nt: TGCGCCAGCAGCCAAGATCTGGCGGGAGTTCATTACGAGCAGTACTTC
CDR3aa: CASSQDLAGVHYEQYF

v_gene: TRBV20-1
j_gene: TRBJ2-7
abundance: .
d_gene: .
CDR3nt: TGCAGTGTTGACATTGCGGGTGGTTCCTACGAGCAGTACTTC
CDR3aa: CSVDIAGGSYEQYF

v_gene: TRBV6-5
j_gene: TRBJ1-1
abundance: .
d_gene: .
CDR3nt: TGTGCCAGCAGTTACAAGGGGACGGTTGAAGCTTTCTTT
CDR3aa: CASSYKGTVEAFF

v_gene: TRBV4-3
j_gene: TRBJ1-6
abundance: .
d_gene: TRBD1
CDR3nt: TGCGCCAGCAGCCACGGGACAGGGGGTACTGCACCCCTCCACTTT
CDR3aa: CASSHGTGGTAPLHF

v_gene: TRBV20-1
j_gene: TRBJ2-7
abundance: .
d_gene: .
CDR3nt: TGCAGTGCTCTTCTATCCGCAGGGGTGGGAGAGCAGTACTTC
CDR3aa: CSALLSAGVGEQYF

v_gene: TRBV3-1
j_gene: TRBJ2-1
abundance: .
d_gene: .
CDR3nt: TGTGCCAGCAGCCAAGATCCAGTAGGTGACTCCTACAATGAGCAGTTCTTC
CDR3aa: CASSQDPVGDSYNEQFF

v_gene: TRBV30
j_gene: TRBJ2-5
abundance: .
d_gene: .
CDR3nt: TGTGCCTGGGTCCCAGGCACACAAGAGACCCAGTACTTC
CDR3aa: CAWVPGTQETQYF

v_gene: TRBV4-3
j_gene: TRBJ1-4
abundance: .
d_gene: .
CDR3nt: TGCGCCAGCAGCCAAGAGAGGCTTAATGAAAAACTGTTTTTT
CDR3aa: CASSQERLNEKLFF

v_gene: TRBV6-6
j_gene: TRBJ2-3
abundance: .
d_gene: .
CDR3nt: TGTGCCACCGAAAGAGGGGTAGGCACAGATACGCAGTATTTT
CDR3aa: CATERGVGTDTQYF

v_gene: TRBV12-3/TRBV12-4
j_gene: TRBJ1-2
abundance: .
d_gene: .
CDR3nt: TGTGCCAGCAGTTTACGGCCGGGGACGGTAAGAAACTATGGCTACACCTTC
CDR3aa: CASSLRPGTVRNYGYTF

v_gene: TRBV5-4
j_gene: TRBJ2-7
abundance: .
d_gene: .
CDR3nt: TGTGCCACTTCCGGGACAAGATCCTACGAGCAGTACTTC
CDR3aa: CATSGTRSYEQYF

v_gene: TRBV28
j_gene: TRBJ2-5
abundance: .
d_gene: .
CDR3nt: TGTGCCAGCAACCAGAAAGGGGCTGGTTCCCAAGAGACCCAGTACTTC
CDR3aa: CASNQKGAGSQETQYF

v_gene: TRBV4-3
j_gene: TRBJ2-5
abundance: .
d_gene: .
CDR3nt: TGCGCCAGCAGCCCCTGGGAGTTCCAAGAGACCCAGTACTTC
CDR3aa: CASSPWEFQETQYF

v_gene: TRBV19
j_gene: TRBJ2-2
abundance: .
d_gene: TRBD2
CDR3nt: TGTGCCAGTAGTATCCGGCGGGAGGGTTACACCGGGGAGCTGTTTTTT
CDR3aa: CASSIRREGYTGELFF

v_gene: TRBV6-1
j_gene: TRBJ2-5
abundance: .
d_gene: TRBD2
CDR3nt: TGTGCCAGCTCAGGACTAGAACTCGAGACCCAGTACTTC
CDR3aa: CASSGLELETQYF

v_gene: TRBV18
j_gene: TRBJ2-1
abundance: .
d_gene: .
CDR3nt: TGTGCCAGCTCACCGGAATATGCGGGTTCTGAGCAGTTCTTC
CDR3aa: CASSPEYAGSEQFF

v_gene: TRBV2
j_gene: TRBJ2-7
abundance: .
d_gene: TRBD2
CDR3nt: TGTGCCAGCAGTGAAGAGACCGGGGGGGGACTGCCCTACGAGCAGTACTTC
CDR3aa: CASSEETGGGLPYEQYF

v_gene: TRBV27
j_gene: TRBJ2-1
abundance: .
d_gene: TRBD2
CDR3nt: TGTGCCAGCAGTTGGGGGACTAGCGGGCACAATGAGCAGTTCTTC
CDR3aa: CASSWGTSGHNEQFF

v_gene: TRBV27
j_gene: TRBJ2-1
abundance: .
d_gene: .
CDR3nt: TGTGCCAGCAGTTCTTCCCCCGAGGGTATCAATGAGCAGTTCTTC
CDR3aa: CASSSSPEGINEQFF

v_gene: TRBV27
j_gene: TRBJ2-1
abundance: .
d_gene: .
CDR3nt: TGTGCCAGCAGTTTATTGAGGGGGGCGGGTTACCTCAATGAGCAGTTCTTC
CDR3aa: CASSLLRGAGYLNEQFF

v_gene: TRBV10-3
j_gene: TRBJ2-7
abundance: .
d_gene: TRBD1
CDR3nt: TGTGCCATCAGTGAGTTCCCCCCTATGACAGGGATTAGCTACGAGCAGTACTTC
CDR3aa: CAISEFPPMTGISYEQYF

v_gene: TRBV11-2
j_gene: TRBJ1-2
abundance: .
d_gene: TRBD1
CDR3nt: TGTGCCAGCAGCCTAACGGGACAGGGCTATGGCTACACCTTC
CDR3aa: CASSLTGQGYGYTF

v_gene: TRBV9
j_gene: TRBJ1-2
abundance: .
d_gene: TRBD1
CDR3nt: TGTGCCAGCAGCGCCGGACAGGGATTGTACACCTTC
CDR3aa: CASSAGQGLYTF

v_gene: TRBV5-6
j_gene: TRBJ2-7
abundance: few
d_gene: .
CDR3nt: TGTGCCAGCAGCTTGGCCGCTCCACTTACAGTCTACGAGCAGTACTTC
CDR3aa: CASSLAAPLTVYEQYF

v_gene: TRBV27
j_gene: TRBJ1-2
abundance: .
d_gene: TRBD1
CDR3nt: TGTGCCAGCAGCCCTCGGATGACAGGGTATGGCTACACCTTC
CDR3aa: CASSPRMTGYGYTF

v_gene: TRBV7-9
j_gene: TRBJ2-1
abundance: .
d_gene: .
CDR3nt: TGTGCCAGCAGCTTGGGAAAGAGTACCCACAATGAGCAGTTCTTC
CDR3aa: CASSLGKSTHNEQFF